This T cell receptor (beta chain) was identified during a study of cytomegalovirus exposure and HLA in healthy donors. Germline V gene data show CDR1 as SGHRS and CDR2 as YFSETQ. The length of the CDR3 is 16 residues. The V and J ends lost 3 bases and 2 bases, in that order; junction bases with no gene match: 2. With 60 Vbeta and 13 Jbeta primers, the PCR was carried out. Here immunoSEQ multiplex PCR was the method, and the copy in TCRdb shows in-frame clones only, minus some. The sample gives 150,000 to 200,000 clones, about 80% of which show up once; approximately 2.1% is in the top ten. Study conclusions and caveats: A later examination showed that TCR association rates differed by HLA locus, with DRB1 most and HLA-C fewest.

Comments on this clone: Its cognate antigen is unknown.

This chain joins TRBV5-1 and TRBJ1-4; 12 bases align to TRBD1. Source material: PBMCs. This TCR came from a woman in her fifties or sixties in good health and CMV-seronegative. CDR3 protein: CASSSGTGGTNEKLFF. CDR3 coding DNA: TGCGCCAGCAGCTCGGGGACAGGGGGCACTAATGAAAAACTGTTTTTT.